This T cell receptor (beta chain) comes out of a study of response to subunit inactivated influenza vaccine. TCRdb processed the RT-PCR reads anew with MiXCR; each CDR3 protein has one entry. Altogether roughly 500,000 distinct CDR3 sequences are present, roughly a quarter being singletons, with the ten largest covering 2.8%. Per germline, CDR1 LGHDT and CDR2 YNNKEL (reference sequence). This CDR3 is 11 amino acids long. The V and J ends lost 6 bases and 4 bases respectively, with 6 bases between them. This clonotype was observed a handful of times. The sample also formed part of further work on T cells expressing NK-cell markers. From that report: It was by 5'RACE template switching with UMIs that TCR beta cDNA was made. Repertoire data for TCR beta were derived from sorted T cells (CD3+CD56+NKG2C+, CD3+CD56+NKG2C- and CD3+CD56-NKG2C+). Seven of the eight sequenced donors were HCMV-seropositive; one was seronegative.

The receptor was isolated from a man between 50 and 59 years old who received an inactivated influenza vaccine. Sequenced material: CD4+ T cells sorted from PBMCs, taken 11 to 12 days after vaccination. The rearrangement joins TRBV3-1 to TRBJ1-2; D is unresolved. Here the CDR3 reads CASSTVYGYTF. The CDR3 nucleotides read TGTGCCAGCAGTACAGTCTATGGCTACACCTTC.